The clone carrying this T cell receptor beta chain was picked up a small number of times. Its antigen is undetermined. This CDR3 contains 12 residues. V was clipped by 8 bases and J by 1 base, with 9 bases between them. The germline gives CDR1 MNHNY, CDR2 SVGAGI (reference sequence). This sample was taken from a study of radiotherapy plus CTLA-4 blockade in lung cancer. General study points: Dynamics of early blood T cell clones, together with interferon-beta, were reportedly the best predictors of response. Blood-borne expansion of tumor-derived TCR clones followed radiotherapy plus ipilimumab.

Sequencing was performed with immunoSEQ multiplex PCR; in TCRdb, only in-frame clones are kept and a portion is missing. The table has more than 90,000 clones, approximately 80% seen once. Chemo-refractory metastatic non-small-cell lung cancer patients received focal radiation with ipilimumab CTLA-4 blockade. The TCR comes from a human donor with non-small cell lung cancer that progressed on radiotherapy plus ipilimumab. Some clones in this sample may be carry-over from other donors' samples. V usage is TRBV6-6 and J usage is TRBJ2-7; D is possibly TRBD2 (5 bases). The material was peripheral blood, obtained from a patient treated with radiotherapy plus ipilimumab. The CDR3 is CASSGSSYEQYF. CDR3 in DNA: TGTGCCAGCTCGGGATCGTCCTACGAGCAGTACTTC.